Shown below are 3 T cell receptor beta chains from a single sample sequenced in a study of blood T cell repertoires in COVID-19. Measured with immunoSEQ multiplex PCR; TCRdb has only the in-frame clones, and not every one. This table holds approximately 110,000 clones, 75% to 85% found once. The sample consisted of peripheral blood. These receptors were taken from a man between 65 and 85 years old with acute or convalescent COVID-19.

V gene TRBV10-1 combines with J gene TRBJ2-2, with TRBD1 identical over 7 bases. The CDR3 runs 15 residues. V was pared by 7 bases and J by 2 bases, with 7 bases of the junction left unmatched. Per the germline V gene, CDR1 is WNHNN and CDR2 is SYGVQD (reference sequence). CDR3: CASTGDSANTGELFF. The CDR3 DNA is TGCGCCAGCACCGGGGACAGCGCCAACACCGGGGAGCTGTTTTTT.

The chain recombines TRBV2 with TRBJ2-1; 7 positions match TRBD2. The CDR3 runs 15 residues. V dropped 3 bases and J dropped 7; count of bases not matched to a gene: 9. Germline V CDR1 and CDR2: SNHLY, FYNNEI. CDR3: CASSEALAGKNEQFF. CDR3 coding DNA: TGTGCCAGCAGTGAGGCATTAGCGGGTAAGAATGAGCAGTTCTTC.

Comments on this clone: Other nucleotide sequences from this sample produce the same CDR3. This chain links TRBV3-1 (or the pseudogene TRBV3-2) with TRBJ2-5; D uncertain. The CDR3 sequence is 14 residues long. V was pared by 1 base and J by 0 bases, with 6 bases between. The germline CDR1 and CDR2 sequences are LGHDT and YNNKEL (reference sequence). CDR3 coding DNA: TGTGCCAGCAGCCAAGGTGGCAACCAAGAGACCCAGTACTTC. It specifies CASSQGGNQETQYF.